This passage covers 11 T cell receptor beta chains from one sample sequenced in a study of OX40 agonist ivuxolimab in advanced cancers. Library construction relied on the immunoSEQ multiplex PCR assay. TCRdb's version of the immuneACCESS table is confined to in-frame rearrangements and falls short of the full clone set. An unresolved V gene accounts for under half of the shortfall where checked; the remainder is of unknown origin. The sample profile shows about 38,000 clones; about 89% of them were found once. Jointly, the top ten make up around 41% of the sample. Specimen: CD4+ or CD8+ T cells sorted from blood, collected in a trial of the OX40 agonist ivuxolimab. The receptors originated from an adult with an advanced solid tumor such as melanoma, head and neck, liver or kidney cancer.

The chain uses TRBV30 and TRBJ2-7; 14 bases map to TRBD2. This CDR3 contains 15 residues. With 1 base clipped from V and 7 bases from J, the junction kept 6 bases outside the gene matches. Germline V gene lookup returns CDR1 GTSNPN and CDR2 SVGIG (reference sequence). CDR3: CAWSGLAGGLGEQYF. In DNA, the CDR3 is TGTGCCTGGAGTGGACTAGCGGGGGGGCTAGGAGAGCAGTACTTC. Complete variable domain (other parts from reference TRBV30 and TRBJ2-7): SQTIHQWPATLVQPVGSPLSLECTVEGTSNPNLYWYRQAAGRGLQLLFYSVGIGQISSEVPQNLSASRPQDRQFILSSKKLLLSDSGFYLCAWSGLAGGLGEQYFGPGTRLTVT.

The V and J genes are TRBV18 and TRBJ2-1; 12 bases align to TRBD2. The CDR3 spans 17 residues. After removal of 5 bases from V and 3 bases from J, the junction contained 8 bases not matched to a gene. Germline V gene lookup returns CDR1 KGHSH and CDR2 LQKENI. Written as DNA, the CDR3 is TGTGCCAGCTCATTTACTAGCGGGGGGTACAACTACAATGAGCAGTTCTTC. This translates into CASSFTSGGYNYNEQFF.

The V gene is TRBV7-8, the J gene TRBJ2-2, with 9 bases lining up with TRBD1. Germline V lookup: CDR1 SGHVS, CDR2 FQNEAQ. The CDR3 length is 22 residues. V shed 3 bases and J 0 bases; nucleotides not matched to a gene: 20. CDR3 residues: CASSFPKLTGTGKAPNTGELFF. The CDR3 DNA follows: TGTGCCAGCAGCTTCCCTAAGTTAACCGGGACAGGGAAAGCCCCGAACACCGGGGAGCTGTTTTTT.

The chain links TRBV13 to TRBJ2-2; TRBD2 might be the D (6 bases). Germline CDR1 reads PRHDT; CDR2 reads FYEKMQ (reference sequence). This CDR3 contains 13 residues. Trimming stripped 5 bases from V and 4 bases from J, with 8 bases between. The CDR3 DNA reads as TGTGCCAGCAGCCCCGGGGGCACCGGGGAGCTGTTTTTT. This gives the protein CASSPGGTGELFF.

The chain employs TRBV7-3 and TRBJ1-2; weak D call: TRBD1 (6 bases). Germline V gene lookup returns CDR1 SGHTA and CDR2 FQGTGA. This CDR3 region has 16 residues. V shed 5 bases and J shed 4 bases, with 20 bases lying between them. The CDR3: CASSPHGQFEAYGYTF. CDR3 bases: TGTGCCAGCAGCCCGCACGGACAGTTTGAAGCCTATGGCTACACCTTC.

This chain joins TRBV28 and TRBJ1-1; the D is unclear. Trimming stripped 2 bases from V and 6 bases from J, with 13 bases between. The germline CDR1 and CDR2 sequences are MDHEN and SYDVKM. The CDR3 spans 14 residues. CDR3 residues: CASSLQVGVSEAFF. CDR3 coding DNA: TGTGCCAGCAGTTTACAAGTAGGAGTGTCTGAAGCTTTCTTT.

The V call is TRBV9, the J call TRBJ2-2; D remains unclear. Germline CDR1 is SGDLS and CDR2 is YYNGEE. CDR3 length equals 14 residues. V was shortened by 4 bases and J by 3 bases, with 10 bases between the two germline ends. CDR3 residues: CASSPLRDTGELFF. The CDR3 DNA reads TGTGCCAGCAGCCCCCTCCGAGACACCGGGGAGCTGTTTTTT.

The V and J genes are TRBV28 and TRBJ2-1, with TRBD2 matching 16 bases. V lost 5 bases and J lost 8; bases outside the gene matches: 6. In germline, CDR1 is MDHEN, CDR2 SYDVKM. The CDR3 loop spans 16 amino acids. This CDR3 reads CASSPGLAGGRDEQFF. CDR3 DNA sequence: TGTGCCAGCAGTCCGGGACTAGCGGGGGGGCGTGATGAGCAGTTCTTC.

The gene calls are TRBV5-5 and TRBJ2-7; 7 nucleotides align to TRBD1. Germline CDR1 is SGHKS and CDR2 is YYEKEE (reference sequence). This CDR3 is 14 amino acids long. V lost 4 bases to trimming and J lost 5 bases; unmatched junction nucleotides: 9. CDR3 amino acids: CASSRDSGANEQYF. CDR3 sequence (DNA): TGTGCCAGCAGCCGGGACAGCGGTGCGAACGAGCAGTACTTC.

This sequence joins TRBV19 and TRBJ1-4, with D perhaps TRBD1 (6 bases). The V gene's germline CDR1 is LNHDA and CDR2 SQIVND (reference sequence). This CDR3 is built from 16 residues. Trimming removed 0 bases from V and 0 bases from J, with 8 bases in between. The CDR3, as DNA: TGTGCCAGTAGTATAGACGAGGGGGCAACTAATGAAAAACTGTTTTTT. It is translated as CASSIDEGATNEKLFF.

This clone was seen once. The genes are TRBV7-3 and TRBJ2-7; unclear D gene. With 5 bases removed from V and 2 bases from J, the gap between germline ends came to 13 bases. The CDR3 length is 14 residues. Looked up from germline, CDR1 is SGHTA and CDR2 is FQGTGA. The CDR3 loop reads CASSPSVGAYEQYF. CDR3 nucleotide sequence: TGTGCCAGCAGCCCCTCGGTCGGAGCCTACGAGCAGTACTTC.